This record concerns one T cell receptor (beta chain) sequence. This record belongs to a study of blood T cell repertoires in COVID-19. The V and J ends lost 3 bases and 0 bases, in that order; junction bases with no gene match: 4. Germline V gene sequence: CDR1 KGHDR, CDR2 SFDVKD. The CDR3 length is 16 residues. Clones were read by immunoSEQ multiplex PCR, and TCRdb kept only the in-frame ones, dropping some. The data hold about 150,000 clones, with roughly nine tenths observed a single time. The TCR sequence derives from a man aged 50 or older with acute or convalescent COVID-19. The chain couples TRBV24-1 to TRBJ2-1, with 7 positions matching TRBD1. The material sequenced was peripheral blood. The CDR3 loop reads CATSDIRGSSYNEQFF. The CDR3 region has the DNA TGTGCCACCAGTGATATCAGGGGGAGCTCCTACAATGAGCAGTTCTTC.